The T cell receptor beta chain under discussion was sequenced for a study of blood T cells in healthy people across ages. This CDR3 has 13 residues. Trimming took off 7 bases at V and 6 bases at J, with 13 bases between the two ends. This clonotype was recorded a few times. A second PCR, run for about 7 to 11 cycles, used a sample-barcoded 5' primer plus a J-beta primer mix. MiXCR, applied by TCRdb to the 5' RACE reads, yields one record per CDR3 protein. The profile shows 380,000 or so distinct CDR3 sequences, 52% of them singletons. The chain employs TRBV12-3 or TRBV12-4 and TRBJ2-1; D might be TRBD1 or TRBD2, each matching 5 bases. This receptor was taken from a man aged 55 to 69 in good health. The sample taken for sequencing was blood. The CDR3 DNA reads TGTGCCAGCACCGTCCGGGGCACCAATGAGCAGTTCTTC. Protein: CASTVRGTNEQFF.